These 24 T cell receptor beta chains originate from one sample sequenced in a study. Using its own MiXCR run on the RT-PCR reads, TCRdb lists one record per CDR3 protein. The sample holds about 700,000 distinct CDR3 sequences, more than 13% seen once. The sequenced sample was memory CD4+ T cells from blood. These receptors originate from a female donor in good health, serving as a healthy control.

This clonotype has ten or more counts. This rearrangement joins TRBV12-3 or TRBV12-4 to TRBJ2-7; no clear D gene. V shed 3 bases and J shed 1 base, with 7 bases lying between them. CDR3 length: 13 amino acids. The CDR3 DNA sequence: TGTGCCAGCAGTTTTTCTCCTTCCTACGAGCAGTACTTC. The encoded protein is CASSFSPSYEQYF.

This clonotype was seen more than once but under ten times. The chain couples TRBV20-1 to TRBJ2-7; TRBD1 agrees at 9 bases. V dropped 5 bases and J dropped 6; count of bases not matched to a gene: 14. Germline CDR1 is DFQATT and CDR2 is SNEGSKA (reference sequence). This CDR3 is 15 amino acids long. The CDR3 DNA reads TGCAGTGCTCCGAGACCGGACAGGGGTTTAGGCGAGCAGTACTTC. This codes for CSAPRPDRGLGEQYF.

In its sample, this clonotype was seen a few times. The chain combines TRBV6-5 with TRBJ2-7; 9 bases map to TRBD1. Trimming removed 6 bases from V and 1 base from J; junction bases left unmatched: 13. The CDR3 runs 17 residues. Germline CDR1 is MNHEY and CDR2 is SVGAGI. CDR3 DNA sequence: TGTGCCAGCAGAGATAGTCCGACCGGGACAGGGTCCTACGAGCAGTACTTC. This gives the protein CASRDSPTGTGSYEQYF.

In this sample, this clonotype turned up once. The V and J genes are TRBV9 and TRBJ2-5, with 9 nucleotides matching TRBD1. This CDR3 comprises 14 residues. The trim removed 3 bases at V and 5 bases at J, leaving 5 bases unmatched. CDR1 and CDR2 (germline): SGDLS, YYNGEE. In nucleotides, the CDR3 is TGTGCCAGCAGCGGGACAGGGGATACGGAGACCCAGTACTTC. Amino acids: CASSGTGDTETQYF.

CDR3 loop: CASGAPETGELFF. The CDR3, as DNA: TGTGCCAGCGGGGCGCCGGAAACCGGGGAGCTGTTTTTT. The rearrangement uses TRBV6-2 or TRBV6-3 and TRBJ2-2; possibly TRBD1 for D (5 bases). Germline V gene data show CDR1 as MNHEY and CDR2 as SVGEGT. The CDR3 is made up of 13 amino acids. The V end lost 8 bases, the J end lost 5 bases, and 12 bases lay between the germline ends.

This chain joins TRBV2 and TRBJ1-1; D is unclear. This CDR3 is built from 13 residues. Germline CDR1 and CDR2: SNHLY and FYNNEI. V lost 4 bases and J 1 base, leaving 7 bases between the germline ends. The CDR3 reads CASSGVANTEAFF. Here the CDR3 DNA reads TGTGCCAGCAGTGGAGTAGCGAACACTGAAGCTTTCTTT.

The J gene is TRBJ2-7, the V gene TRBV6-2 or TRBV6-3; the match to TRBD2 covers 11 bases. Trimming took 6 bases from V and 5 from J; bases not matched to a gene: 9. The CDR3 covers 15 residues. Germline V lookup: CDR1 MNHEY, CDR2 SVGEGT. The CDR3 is CASRDSGRAVHEQYF. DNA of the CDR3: TGTGCCAGCAGAGATAGCGGGAGGGCCGTCCACGAGCAGTACTTC.

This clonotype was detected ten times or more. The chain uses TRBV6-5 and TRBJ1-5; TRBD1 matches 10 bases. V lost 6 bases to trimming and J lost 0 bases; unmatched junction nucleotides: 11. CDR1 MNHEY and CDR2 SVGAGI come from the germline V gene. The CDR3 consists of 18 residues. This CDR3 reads CASRAKGTGVYSNQPQHF. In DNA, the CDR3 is TGTGCCAGCAGAGCGAAAGGGACAGGGGTCTATAGCAATCAGCCCCAGCATTTT.

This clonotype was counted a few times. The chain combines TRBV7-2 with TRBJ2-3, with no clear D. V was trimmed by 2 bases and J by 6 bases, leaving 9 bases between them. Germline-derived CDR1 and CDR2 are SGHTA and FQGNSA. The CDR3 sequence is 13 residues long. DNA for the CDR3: TGTGCCAGCAGCTTACGCAGGTCCGATACGCAGTATTTT. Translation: CASSLRRSDTQYF.

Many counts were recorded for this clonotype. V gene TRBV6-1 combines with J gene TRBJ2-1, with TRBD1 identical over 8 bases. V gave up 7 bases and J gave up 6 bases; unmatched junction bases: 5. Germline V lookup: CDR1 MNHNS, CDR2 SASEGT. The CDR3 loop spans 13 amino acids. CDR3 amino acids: CASIKTGANEQFF. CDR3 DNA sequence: TGTGCCAGCATCAAGACAGGGGCCAATGAGCAGTTCTTC.

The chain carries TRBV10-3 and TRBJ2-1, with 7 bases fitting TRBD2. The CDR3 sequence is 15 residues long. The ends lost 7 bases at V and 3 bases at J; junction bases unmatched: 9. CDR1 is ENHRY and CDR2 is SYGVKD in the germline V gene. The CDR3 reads CAITTLAGDYNEQFF. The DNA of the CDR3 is TGTGCCATCACCACCCTGGCGGGGGACTACAATGAGCAGTTCTTC.

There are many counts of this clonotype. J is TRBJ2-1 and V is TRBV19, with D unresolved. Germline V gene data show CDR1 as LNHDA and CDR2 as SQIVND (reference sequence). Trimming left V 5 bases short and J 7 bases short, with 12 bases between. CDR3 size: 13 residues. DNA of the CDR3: TGTGCCAGTAGTGGCAGAATGGGTAATGAGCAGTTCTTC. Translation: CASSGRMGNEQFF.

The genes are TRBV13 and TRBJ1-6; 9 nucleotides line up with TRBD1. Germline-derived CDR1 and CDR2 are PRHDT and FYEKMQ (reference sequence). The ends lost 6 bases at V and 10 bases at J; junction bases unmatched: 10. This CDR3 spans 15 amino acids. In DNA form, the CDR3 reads TGTGCCAGCAGTTTCTCGGGACAGGGCATCTCACCCCTCCACTTT. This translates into CASSFSGQGISPLHF.

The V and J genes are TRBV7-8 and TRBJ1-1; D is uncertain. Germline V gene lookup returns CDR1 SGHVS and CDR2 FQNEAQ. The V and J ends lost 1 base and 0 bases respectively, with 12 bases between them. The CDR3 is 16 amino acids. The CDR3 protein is CASSLVLDPMNTEAFF. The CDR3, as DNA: TGTGCCAGCAGCTTAGTTTTAGATCCCATGAACACTGAAGCTTTCTTT.

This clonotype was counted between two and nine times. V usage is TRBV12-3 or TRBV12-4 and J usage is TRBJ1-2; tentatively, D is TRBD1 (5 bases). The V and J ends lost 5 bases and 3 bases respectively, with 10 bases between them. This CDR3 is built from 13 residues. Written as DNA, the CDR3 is TGTGCCAGCAGTAATCCGGGGGACTATGGCTACACCTTC. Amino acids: CASSNPGDYGYTF.

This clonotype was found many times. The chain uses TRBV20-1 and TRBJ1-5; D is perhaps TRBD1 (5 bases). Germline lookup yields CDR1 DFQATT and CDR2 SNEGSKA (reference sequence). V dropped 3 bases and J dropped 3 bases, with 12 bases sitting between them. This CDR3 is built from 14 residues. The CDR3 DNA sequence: TGCAGTGCTAGCGCGGCAGGGAACAATCAGCCCCAGCATTTT. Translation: CSASAAGNNQPQHF.

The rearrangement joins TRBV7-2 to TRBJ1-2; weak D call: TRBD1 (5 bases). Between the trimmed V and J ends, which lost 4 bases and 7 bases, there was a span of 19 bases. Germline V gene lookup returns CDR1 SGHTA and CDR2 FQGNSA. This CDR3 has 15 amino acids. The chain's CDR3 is CASSSLGGVRGGYTF. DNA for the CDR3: TGTGCCAGCAGCTCACTTGGGGGGGTCCGGGGTGGCTACACCTTC.

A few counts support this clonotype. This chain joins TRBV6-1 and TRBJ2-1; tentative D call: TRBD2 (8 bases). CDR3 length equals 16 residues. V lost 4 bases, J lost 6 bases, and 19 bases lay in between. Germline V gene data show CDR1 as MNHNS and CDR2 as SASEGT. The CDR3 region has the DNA TGTGCCAGCAGTGCACTGACAGGGACTAGTGGCAATGAGCAGTTCTTC. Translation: CASSALTGTSGNEQFF.

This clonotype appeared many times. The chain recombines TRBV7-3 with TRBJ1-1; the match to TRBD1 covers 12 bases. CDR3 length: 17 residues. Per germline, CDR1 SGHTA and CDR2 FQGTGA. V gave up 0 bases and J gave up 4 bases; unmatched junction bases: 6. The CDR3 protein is CASSLTGTGGLGTEAFF. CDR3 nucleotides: TGTGCCAGCAGCTTAACCGGGACAGGGGGCCTTGGCACTGAAGCTTTCTTT.

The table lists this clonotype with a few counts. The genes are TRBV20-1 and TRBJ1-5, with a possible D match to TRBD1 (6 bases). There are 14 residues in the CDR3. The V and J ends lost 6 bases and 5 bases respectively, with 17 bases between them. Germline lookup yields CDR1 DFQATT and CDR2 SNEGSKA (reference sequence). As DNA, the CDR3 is TGCAGTGCACAGGGAGGGGACACAGATCAGCCCCAGCATTTT. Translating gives CSAQGGDTDQPQHF.

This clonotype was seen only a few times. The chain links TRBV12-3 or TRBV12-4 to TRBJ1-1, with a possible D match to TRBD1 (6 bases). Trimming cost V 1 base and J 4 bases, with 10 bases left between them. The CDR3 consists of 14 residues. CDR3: CASSLVQGVTEAFF. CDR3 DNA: TGTGCCAGCAGTTTAGTACAGGGCGTCACTGAAGCTTTCTTT.

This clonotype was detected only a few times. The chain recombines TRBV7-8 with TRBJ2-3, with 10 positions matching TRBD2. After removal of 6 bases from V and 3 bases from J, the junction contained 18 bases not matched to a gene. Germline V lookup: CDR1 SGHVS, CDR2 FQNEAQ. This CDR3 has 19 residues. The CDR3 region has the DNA TGTGCCAGCAGAACCGCGGGGCTAGCGGGAGCTTTGTTAACAGATACGCAGTATTTT. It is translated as CASRTAGLAGALLTDTQYF. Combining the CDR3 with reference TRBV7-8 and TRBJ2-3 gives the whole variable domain GAGVSQSPRYKVAKRGQDVALRCDPISGHVSLFWYQQALGQGPEFLTYFQNEAQLDKSGLPSDRFFAERPEGSVSTLKIQRTQQEDSAVYLCASRTAGLAGALLTDTQYFGPGTRLTVL.

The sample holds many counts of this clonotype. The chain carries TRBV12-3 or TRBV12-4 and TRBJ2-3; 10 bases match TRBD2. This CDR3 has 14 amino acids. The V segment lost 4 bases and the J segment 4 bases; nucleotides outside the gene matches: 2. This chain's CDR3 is CASSWSGRADTQYF. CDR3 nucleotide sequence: TGTGCCAGCAGTTGGAGCGGGAGGGCAGATACGCAGTATTTT.

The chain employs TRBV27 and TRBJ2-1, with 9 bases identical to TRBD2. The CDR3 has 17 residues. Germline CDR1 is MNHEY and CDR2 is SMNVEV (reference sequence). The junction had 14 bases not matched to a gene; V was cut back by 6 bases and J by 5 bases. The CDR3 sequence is CASSPGGWRLADNEQFF. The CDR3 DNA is TGTGCCAGCAGCCCCGGTGGATGGAGACTAGCGGACAATGAGCAGTTCTTC.